These T cell receptor beta chains were read from a single sample in a study of blood T cell repertoires in COVID-19. Produced via immunoSEQ multiplex PCR; TCRdb's table is partial and in-frame only. The table has approximately 130,000 clones, around 87% seen once; the top ten hold about 2.5%. The sequencing sample was made of peripheral blood. These TCRs come from a man between 50 and 59 years old with active COVID-19. Both conserved end residues are part of each CDR3. Each record gives: clone size, D gene, V gene, J gene, CDR3 protein, CDR3 DNA. D genes are given only for firm matches. Clone size is given for some rows only: seen once, a few or many times, or a class if the clone is expanded.

few,-,TRBV30,TRBJ1-5,CAWSDIRLGRNQPQHF,TGTGCCTGGAGTGATATACGGCTTGGGCGTAATCAGCCCCAGCATTTT
-,TRBD2,TRBV15,TRBJ2-4,CATSRTGGANIQYF,TGTGCCACCAGCCGGACCGGGGGGGCTAACATTCAGTACTTC
-,TRBD1,TRBV3-1/TRBV3-2,TRBJ2-5,CASSRKTGVERETQYF,TGTGCCAGCAGCCGGAAAACAGGGGTAGAAAGAGAGACCCAGTACTTC
-,-,TRBV6-6,TRBJ2-1,CASSRDARELFYNEQFF,TGTGCCAGCAGTCGGGATGCCAGGGAACTTTTCTACAATGAGCAGTTCTTC
-,-,TRBV18,TRBJ1-2,CASSRSGVYGYTF,TGTGCCAGCTCACGGTCGGGGGTCTATGGCTACACCTTC
-,-,TRBV9,TRBJ2-5,CASSAAEGETQYF,TGTGCCAGCAGCGCCGCGGAGGGGGAGACCCAGTACTTC
few,TRBD2,TRBV24-1,TRBJ2-2,CATSDTGTTFTGELFF,TGTGCCACCAGTGACACCGGGACTACCTTCACCGGGGAGCTGTTTTTT
-,-,TRBV2,TRBJ2-2,CASSSQGTDTGELFF,TGTGCCAGCAGTTCGCAGGGGACGGACACCGGGGAGCTGTTTTTT
-,-,TRBV13,TRBJ2-7,CASSLDRDNHEQYF,TGTGCCAGCAGCTTAGACCGGGACAATCACGAGCAGTACTTC
-,TRBD1,TRBV5-1,TRBJ1-1,CASSWGQSTEAFF,TGCGCCAGCAGCTGGGGACAGTCCACTGAAGCTTTCTTT
-,-,TRBV30,TRBJ1-2,CAWSVSRRYGYTF,TGTGCCTGGAGTGTAAGCAGGCGTTATGGCTACACCTTC
-,-,TRBV5-4,TRBJ2-1,CASSGSLNLGHNEQFF,TGTGCCAGCAGCGGAAGTCTGAATTTGGGCCACAATGAGCAGTTCTTC
-,-,TRBV27,TRBJ1-5,CASSFRGQPQHF,TGTGCCAGCAGTTTCCGGGGTCAGCCCCAGCATTTT
-,TRBD1,TRBV10-3,TRBJ2-7,CAISGGRGSSYEQYF,TGTGCCATCAGTGGGGGCAGGGGGAGCTCCTACGAGCAGTACTTC
once,-,TRBV5-8,TRBJ2-5,CASSERQGGETQYF,TGTGCCAGCAGCGAACGTCAGGGTGGAGAGACCCAGTACTTC
-,-,TRBV7-2,TRBJ2-5,CASSEAGSLQETQYF,TGTGCCAGCAGCGAGGCGGGCAGTCTCCAAGAGACCCAGTACTTC
-,-,TRBV2,TRBJ1-2,CASSEDPGRGYTF,TGTGCCAGCAGTGAAGACCCCGGCAGGGGCTACACCTTC
-,TRBD1,TRBV11-2,TRBJ2-7,CASSYSRGRDEQYF,TGTGCCAGCAGCTATTCCAGGGGGCGCGACGAGCAGTACTTC
-,TRBD2,TRBV19,TRBJ2-1,CASTTDATSGGRDNEQFF,TGTGCCAGTACCACAGACGCGACTAGCGGGGGGAGAGACAATGAGCAGTTCTTC
-,TRBD1,TRBV6-2/TRBV6-3,TRBJ1-4,CASSYEGADEKLFF,TGTGCCAGCAGTTATGAGGGGGCTGATGAAAAACTGTTTTTT
-,TRBD2,TRBV5-1,TRBJ2-3,CASSLVAGADTQYF,TGCGCCAGCAGCTTGGTAGCGGGGGCAGATACGCAGTATTTT
-,-,TRBV2,TRBJ2-4,CASRARQGGAKNIQYF,TGTGCCAGCAGAGCCCGACAGGGAGGAGCCAAAAACATTCAGTACTTC
-,-,TRBV5-4,TRBJ1-5,CASSVGLDSNQPQHF,TGTGCCAGCAGCGTGGGACTGGATAGCAATCAGCCCCAGCATTTT
-,-,TRBV18,TRBJ2-7,CASSLSRSGYEQYF,TGTGCCAGCTCACTATCAAGGTCAGGATACGAGCAGTACTTC
few,-,TRBV11-2,TRBJ2-7,CASSLMRTGEQYF,TGTGCCAGCAGCTTAATGAGAACGGGGGAGCAGTACTTC
-,TRBD1,TRBV3-1/TRBV3-2,TRBJ2-1,CASSQNPGGGEQFF,TGTGCCAGCAGCCAAAATCCAGGGGGCGGCGAGCAGTTCTTC
-,-,TRBV12-3/TRBV12-4,TRBJ2-5,CASSDVNGGAQYF,TGTGCCAGCAGTGACGTTAACGGCGGGGCCCAGTACTTC
-,TRBD2,TRBV5-4,TRBJ2-1,CASRSRGGDPEQFF,TGTGCCAGCAGGTCCCGGGGGGGCGATCCCGAGCAGTTCTTC
once,-,TRBV12-3/TRBV12-4,TRBJ2-1,CASSLGGAREQFF,TGTGCCAGCAGTTTGGGAGGTGCCCGGGAGCAGTTCTTC
-,-,TRBV6-6,TRBJ2-7,CASSQETGIAYEQYF,TGTGCCAGCAGTCAAGAAACAGGAATCGCCTACGAGCAGTACTTC
-,TRBD2,TRBV7-9,TRBJ2-1,CASIKGTSGLSEQFF,TGTGCCAGCATCAAGGGTACTAGCGGATTGAGTGAGCAGTTCTTC